The clone carrying this T cell receptor (beta chain) was found once. Its antigen is undetermined. The PCR was carried out with 60 Vbeta primers and 13 Jbeta primers. The table came from immunoSEQ multiplex PCR; TCRdb's copy has only in-frame clones and leaves some out. The table lists tens of thousands of clones, approximately 67% of them singletons. The sample comes from a study of cytomegalovirus exposure and HLA in healthy donors. General study points: High sensitivity and specificity were reportedly achieved when the classifier diagnosed cytomegalovirus status. The study carried out a later analysis of TCR beta sequences. It associated 16,951 of them with specific HLA alleles at a false discovery rate of 0.05.

Source material: PBMCs. This sequence originates from a male donor in good health and CMV-seropositive.

Here the CDR3 reads CASSLDRLAGISTDTQYF. The CDR3 nucleotides read TGTGCCAGCAGCTTGGACAGACTAGCGGGAATCAGCACAGATACGCAGTATTTT. This chain links TRBV5-6 with TRBJ2-3; TRBD2 aligns across 11 bases. The junction had 6 bases not matched to a gene; V was cut back by 0 bases and J by 0 bases. The CDR3 sequence is 18 residues long. The germline CDR1 and CDR2 sequences are SGHDT and YYEEEE. Drawing the rest from reference TRBV5-6 and TRBJ2-3, the complete variable domain is DAGVTQSPTHLIKTRGQQVTLRCSPKSGHDTVSWYQQALGQGPQFIFQYYEEEERQRGNFPDRFSGHQFPNYSSELNVNALLLGDSALYLCASSLDRLAGISTDTQYFGPGTRLTVL.